The clone carrying this TCR beta chain was seen a single time. As yet, its antigen is unknown. The method was immunoSEQ multiplex PCR; TCRdb's version includes in-frame clones alone and lacks a portion of them. The sample holds fewer than 45,000 clones, approximately 89% seen once. The source of the sample is a study of T cell clonotyping in hematopoietic cell transplantation. The CDR3 runs 14 residues. Germline V lookup: CDR1 SGHRS, CDR2 YFSETQ. V lost 3 bases to trimming and J lost 6 bases, with 12 bases between them. Whole-study findings and limits: Few recipient clonotypes overlapped donors; over 95% were de novo at given depth. Graft donor and pretransplant recipient Inverse Simpson Index values predicted broader posttransplant TCR diversity. No sorting was done, leaving CD4 and CD8 contributions mixed. Pathologically expanded recipient clonotypes increased progressively from day 30 to day 180 as diversity fell.

The rearrangement uses TRBV5-1 and TRBJ1-4, with D perhaps TRBD1 (5 bases). This clonotype originated in a woman in her thirties or forties in good health. Some clones in this sample may be carry-over from other donors' samples. The sequenced sample consisted of peripheral blood mononuclear cells. The chain's CDR3 is CASSSRGADEKLFF. The CDR3 nucleotides are TGCGCCAGCAGCTCGAGGGGTGCGGATGAAAAACTGTTTTTT. Drawing the rest from reference TRBV5-1 and TRBJ1-4, the complete variable domain is KAGVTQTPRYLIKTRGQQVTLSCSPISGHRSVSWYQQTPGQGLQFLFEYFSETQRNKGNFPGRFSGRQFSNSRSEMNVSTLELGDSALYLCASSSRGADEKLFFGSGTQLSVL.